The rows below give T cell receptor beta chains drawn from one sample of a study of T cell repertoires in cytomegalovirus infection. TCRdb itself ran the reads through MiXCR, one entry per CDR3 protein. Of almost 500,000 distinct CDR3 sequences listed, 11% are singletons. The sample taken for sequencing was PBMCs. All receptors come from a human donor in good health (CMV status not recorded). Some clones in this sample may be carry-over from other donors' samples. Each CDR3 is given with its conserved first and last residue. The D gene is left open where the match is weak. Rows may omit the clone size; those that give it use once, few, many or a size class.

TRBV29-1	TRBJ1-1	.	.	CSVPDTLNTEAFF	TGCAGCGTCCCTGACACCCTGAACACTGAAGCTTTCTTT
TRBV19	TRBJ1-1	.	many	CASSVSGAPVNTEAFF	TGTGCCAGTAGTGTCTCCGGGGCCCCTGTGAACACTGAAGCTTTCTTT
TRBV5-1	TRBJ2-5	.	.	CASSSSTVETQYF	TGCGCCAGCAGCTCCTCGACAGTTGAGACCCAGTACTTC
TRBV20-1	TRBJ1-1	.	.	CSARDIQGLTEAFF	TGCAGTGCTAGAGATATCCAGGGTCTCACTGAAGCTTTCTTT
TRBV11-2	TRBJ2-1	.	many	CASSLVRGNEQFF	TGTGCCAGCAGCTTAGTCCGAGGAAATGAGCAGTTCTTC
TRBV24-1	TRBJ2-5	TRBD2	once	CATSDWSSGRARETQYF	TGTGCAACAAGTGATTGGAGTAGCGGGAGGGCCCGAGAGACCCAGTACTTC
TRBV20-1	TRBJ2-1	TRBD1	.	CSAPVPGQGNEQFF	TGCAGTGCTCCGGTCCCGGGACAGGGCAATGAGCAGTTCTTC
TRBV2	TRBJ1-2	TRBD1	.	CASRKGQGINYGYTF	TGTGCCAGCAGAAAGGGACAGGGGATAAACTATGGCTACACCTTC
TRBV7-9	TRBJ2-1	.	many	CASSLARSLLPPPEQFF	TGTGCCAGCAGCTTAGCCCGCTCTCTACTTCCTCCCCCCGAGCAGTTCTTC
TRBV5-4	TRBJ2-3	TRBD1	many	CASNSGTGYTDTQYF	TGTGCCAGCAACTCAGGGACAGGGTACACAGATACGCAGTATTTT
TRBV5-1	TRBJ2-3	.	.	CASSLAPGEIKQYF	TGCGCCAGCAGCTTGGCGCCGGGGGAGATAAAGCAGTATTTT
TRBV6-1	TRBJ1-2	TRBD1	many	CASSQPGQNYGYTF	TGTGCCAGCAGTCAGCCGGGACAGAACTATGGCTACACCTTC
TRBV5-1	TRBJ1-5	TRBD1	.	CASSPSTGVQPQHF	TGCGCCAGCAGCCCATCGACAGGGGTCCAGCCCCAGCATTTT
TRBV11-2	TRBJ2-3	TRBD1	many	CASRRTGPPSSTDTQYF	TGTGCCAGCAGGCGGACAGGGCCGCCTTCTAGCACAGATACGCAGTATTTT
TRBV7-3	TRBJ1-5	.	few	CASRECLRGSNQPQHF	TGTGCCAGCAGGGAGTGTTTAAGGGGCTCGAATCAGCCCCAGCATTTT
TRBV9	TRBJ1-4	TRBD1	.	CASSPGFRDRDGKLFF	TGTGCCAGCAGCCCAGGGTTCCGGGACAGGGACGGAAAACTGTTTTTT
TRBV28	TRBJ1-3	.	many	CASSLAGTVVSGNTIYF	TGTGCCAGCAGTTTAGCAGGGACGGTAGTCTCTGGAAACACCATATATTTT
TRBV7-2	TRBJ2-2	TRBD1	many	CASSLGRDRGWTGELFF	TGTGCCAGCAGCTTAGGCAGGGACAGGGGGTGGACCGGGGAGCTGTTTTTT
TRBV29-1	TRBJ2-3	TRBD2	few	CSVERAGGGTDTQYF	TGCAGCGTTGAGAGGGCGGGGGGAGGGACAGATACGCAGTATTTT
TRBV3-1	TRBJ1-1	.	few	CASSQGDRRGDTEAFF	TGTGCCAGCAGCCAAGGGGATAGAAGAGGGGACACTGAAGCTTTCTTT
TRBV18	TRBJ1-4	TRBD1	many	CASSPYRGLREKLFF	TGTGCCAGCTCACCTTACAGGGGGTTACGAGAAAAACTGTTTTTT
TRBV7-9	TRBJ1-1	.	many	CASSLGNSGTEAFF	TGTGCCAGCAGCTTAGGAAACAGTGGCACTGAAGCTTTCTTT
TRBV11-2	TRBJ1-6	TRBD1	.	CASSLLQHRGRNSPLHF	TGTGCCAGCAGCTTACTCCAACACAGGGGGAGGAATTCACCCCTCCACTTT
TRBV4-1	TRBJ1-6	TRBD1	many	CASSQEGTGAALPLHF	TGCGCCAGCAGCCAAGAGGGAACAGGGGCTGCGTTGCCCCTCCACTTT
TRBV4-1	TRBJ2-3	.	.	CASSQGGSGTDTQYF	TGCGCCAGCAGCCAAGGCGGATCGGGAACAGATACGCAGTATTTT
TRBV25-1	TRBJ1-2	.	many	CASSESRNYGYTF	TGTGCCAGCAGTGAATCAAGGAACTATGGCTACACCTTC
TRBV9	TRBJ2-7	TRBD1	many	CASSARTGGGNEQYF	TGTGCCAGCAGCGCCCGGACAGGGGGGGGGAATGAGCAGTACTTC
TRBV27	TRBJ2-1	.	many	CASSLSGAPLDNEQFF	TGTGCCAGCAGTTTATCGGGGGCGCCCTTAGACAATGAGCAGTTCTTC
TRBV18	TRBJ1-5	.	few	CASSPVGGQPQHF	TGTGCCAGCTCACCAGTAGGAGGACAGCCCCAGCATTTT
TRBV5-8	TRBJ2-5	.	many	CASSFPGSRGTQYF	TGTGCCAGCAGCTTTCCCGGGTCCCGAGGGACCCAGTACTTC
TRBV7-9	TRBJ1-1	.	.	CASTLGGTEAFF	TGTGCCAGCACTCTGGGGGGCACTGAAGCTTTCTTT
TRBV29-1	TRBJ1-1	.	many	CSVSGAVTEAFF	TGCAGCGTTTCGGGGGCGGTCACTGAAGCTTTCTTT
TRBV5-1	TRBJ2-1	TRBD2	many	CASSSNPGLAGANEQFF	TGCGCCAGCAGCTCTAATCCGGGACTAGCGGGAGCCAATGAGCAGTTCTTC
TRBV2	TRBJ2-7	.	.	CASEAYEQYF	TGTGCCAGCGAGGCGTACGAGCAGTACTTC
TRBV19	TRBJ1-4	.	few	CATPAILVTRGLREKLFF	TGTGCCACCCCAGCAATACTCGTCACCCGCGGACTTAGAGAAAAACTGTTTTTT
TRBV7-8	TRBJ1-1	.	many	CASSLEGATEAFF	TGTGCCAGCAGCTTAGAAGGAGCCACTGAAGCTTTCTTT
TRBV7-6	TRBJ2-2	.	many	CASSLEGGAGELFF	TGTGCCAGCAGCTTAGAGGGCGGGGCCGGGGAGCTGTTTTTT
TRBV5-5	TRBJ1-4	.	many	CASSLRPSATNEKLFF	TGTGCCAGCAGCTTGCGCCCGAGTGCAACTAATGAAAAACTGTTTTTT
TRBV10-3	TRBJ2-2	.	many	CAIRLDNTGELFF	TGTGCCATCAGGCTGGACAACACCGGGGAGCTGTTTTTT
TRBV7-7	TRBJ2-1	.	few	CASSLALTGFYNEQFF	TGTGCCAGCAGCTTAGCCTTGACAGGTTTCTACAATGAGCAGTTCTTC
TRBV11-2	TRBJ2-1	TRBD2	many	CASSLLRGGNEQFF	TGTGCCAGCAGCTTATTGCGGGGGGGAAATGAGCAGTTCTTC